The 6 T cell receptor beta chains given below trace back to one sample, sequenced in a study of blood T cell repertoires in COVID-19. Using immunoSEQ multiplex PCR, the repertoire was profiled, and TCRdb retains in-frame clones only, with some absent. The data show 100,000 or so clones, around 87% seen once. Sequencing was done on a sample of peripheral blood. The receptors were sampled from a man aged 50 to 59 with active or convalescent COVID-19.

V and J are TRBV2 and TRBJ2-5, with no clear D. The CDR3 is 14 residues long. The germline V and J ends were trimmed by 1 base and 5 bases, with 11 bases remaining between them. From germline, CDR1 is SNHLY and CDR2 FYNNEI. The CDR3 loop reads CASSEVLVGETQYF. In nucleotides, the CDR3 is TGTGCCAGCAGTGAAGTGCTAGTCGGGGAGACCCAGTACTTC.

CDR3 protein: CASSAQGGRETQYF. CDR3 DNA sequence: TGTGCCAGCAGTGCACAGGGGGGGCGGGAGACCCAGTACTTC. The chain recombines TRBV2 with TRBJ2-5; maybe TRBD1 (8 bases). The CDR3 covers 14 residues. The V end lost 4 bases, the J end lost 5 bases, and 14 bases lay between the germline ends. Per the germline V gene, CDR1 is SNHLY and CDR2 is FYNNEI.

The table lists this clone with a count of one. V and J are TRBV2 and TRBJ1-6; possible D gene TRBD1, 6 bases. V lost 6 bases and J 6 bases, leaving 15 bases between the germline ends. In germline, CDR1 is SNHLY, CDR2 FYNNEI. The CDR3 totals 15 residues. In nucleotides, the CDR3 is TGTGCCAGCAGATACAGGGAACGGGGTAATTCACCCCTCCACTTT. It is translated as CASRYRERGNSPLHF.

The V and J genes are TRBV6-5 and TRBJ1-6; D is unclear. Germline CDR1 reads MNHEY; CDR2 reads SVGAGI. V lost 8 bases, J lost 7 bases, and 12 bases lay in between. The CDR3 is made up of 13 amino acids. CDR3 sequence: CASVGGPNSPLHF. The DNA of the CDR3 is TGTGCCAGCGTGGGTGGGCCAAATTCACCCCTCCACTTT.

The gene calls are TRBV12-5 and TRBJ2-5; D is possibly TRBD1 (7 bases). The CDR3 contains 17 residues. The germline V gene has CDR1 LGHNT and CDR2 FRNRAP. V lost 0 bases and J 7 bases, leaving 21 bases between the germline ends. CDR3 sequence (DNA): TGTGCTAGTGGTTTGGTAGCGGGCCAGGGGGGCAGTGTGACCCAGTACTTC. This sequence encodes CASGLVAGQGGSVTQYF.

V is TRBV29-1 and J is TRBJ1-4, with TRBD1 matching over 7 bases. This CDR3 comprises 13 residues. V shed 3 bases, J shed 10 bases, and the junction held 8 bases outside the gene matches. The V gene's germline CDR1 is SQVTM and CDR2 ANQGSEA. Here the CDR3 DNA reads TGCAGCGTTGATGAAGGACAGGCGGGAAAACTGTTTTTT. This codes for CSVDEGQAGKLFF.